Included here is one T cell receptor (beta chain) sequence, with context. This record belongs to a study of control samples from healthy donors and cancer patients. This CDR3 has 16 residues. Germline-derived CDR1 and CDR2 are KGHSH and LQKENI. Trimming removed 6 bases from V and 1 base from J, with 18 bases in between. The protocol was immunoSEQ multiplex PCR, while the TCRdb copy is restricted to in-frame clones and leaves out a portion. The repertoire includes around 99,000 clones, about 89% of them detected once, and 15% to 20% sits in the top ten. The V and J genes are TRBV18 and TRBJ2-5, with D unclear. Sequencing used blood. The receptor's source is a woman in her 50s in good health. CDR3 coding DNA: TGTGCCAGCTCCCCAACAACAATTAGAGGCCAAGAGACCCAGTACTTC. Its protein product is CASSPTTIRGQETQYF.